The present T cell receptor beta chain was sequenced within a study of identical twins. The V gene end was trimmed by 4 bases and the J gene end by 4 bases; junction bases not matched to a gene: 3. CDR1 and CDR2 from the germline V gene are MNHNY and SVGAGI (reference sequence). The CDR3 covers 13 residues. No donor was unhealthy or non-Caucasian. TCRdb fed the 5' RACE reads into MiXCR, producing one record per CDR3 protein. The data contain around 250,000 distinct CDR3 sequences, approximately 7% of them singletons. These records were also assigned to another study, of yellow fever vaccine responses in identical twins.

V usage is TRBV6-6 and J usage is TRBJ1-2, with 7 bases lining up with TRBD1. The receptor's source is a woman younger than 35 in good health. Sequenced sample: memory (CD45RO+) T cells sorted from blood. The CDR3: CASSLGQIYGYTF. The DNA for the CDR3 is TGTGCCAGCAGTTTGGGACAGATCTATGGCTACACCTTC.